Presented here are 30 T cell receptor beta chains from one specimen sequenced in a study of T-cell reconstitution after alpha-beta-depleted transplantation in children. The authors prepared the TCRbeta library with unique molecular identifiers. One entry per CDR3 protein, called by TCRdb with MiXCR from the PCR reads. The profile shows about 690,000 distinct CDR3 sequences, 16% of them singletons. The source material was PBMCs from the stem cell graft donor, sampled from the stem cell graft. Source of these receptors: a human donor who donated a stem cell graft to a child with acute myeloid leukemia.

In this sample, this clonotype turned up a few times. The V call is TRBV20-1, the J call TRBJ1-1; D is undetermined. Germline V CDR1 and CDR2: DFQATT, SNEGSKA (reference sequence). V lost 6 bases and J lost 2, with 13 bases in between. The CDR3 consists of 13 residues. The CDR3 nucleotides are TGCAGTGCACCCCTGACGCGCAACACTGAAGCTTTCTTT. Its translation: CSAPLTRNTEAFF.

The chain has TRBV7-3 and TRBJ2-1; a possible D gene is TRBD2 (6 bases). Germline CDR1 SGHTA, CDR2 FQGTGA. The CDR3 contains 13 residues. V was shortened by 3 bases and J by 10 bases, with 13 bases between the two germline ends. The DNA of the CDR3 is TGTGCCAGCAGCTTGGGGTGGGGGGAAGAGCAGTTCTTC. This gives the protein CASSLGWGEEQFF.

The V call is TRBV6-2 or TRBV6-3, the J call TRBJ2-7; tentatively, D is TRBD2 (5 bases). Trimming took 7 bases from V and 5 from J, leaving 18 bases between them. This CDR3 spans 14 amino acids. CDR1 and CDR2 (germline): MNHEY, SVGEGT. CDR3: CASTRASTKHEQYF. Written as DNA, the CDR3 is TGTGCCAGCACCCGGGCCTCGACTAAGCACGAGCAGTACTTC.

This clonotype showed up many times. V is TRBV30 and J is TRBJ2-3, with 10 positions matching TRBD2. Germline V gives CDR1 GTSNPN, CDR2 SVGIG (reference sequence). V lost 1 base to trimming and J lost 4 bases; unmatched junction nucleotides: 2. The CDR3 length is 14 residues. The CDR3: CAWSASGGADTQYF. CDR3 nucleotide sequence: TGTGCCTGGAGTGCCAGCGGGGGGGCAGATACGCAGTATTTT. Using reference TRBV30 and TRBJ2-3 for the parts outside the CDR3, the full variable domain is SQTIHQWPATLVQPVGSPLSLECTVEGTSNPNLYWYRQAAGRGLQLLFYSVGIGQISSEVPQNLSASRPQDRQFILSSKKLLLSDSGFYLCAWSASGGADTQYFGPGTRLTVL.

V and J are TRBV12-3 or TRBV12-4 and TRBJ1-1; weak D call: TRBD1 (6 bases). This CDR3 has 15 amino acids. V lost 7 bases, J lost 0 bases, and 15 bases lay in between. CDR3 loop: CASIPRGGMNTEAFF. The CDR3 region has the DNA TGTGCCAGCATCCCAAGGGGGGGGATGAACACTGAAGCTTTCTTT.

This clonotype was picked up a small number of times. This sequence joins TRBV12-3 or TRBV12-4 and TRBJ2-1; 10 nucleotides match TRBD1. The trim removed 4 bases at V and 0 bases at J, leaving 6 bases unmatched. CDR3 length: 17 amino acids. The CDR3 sequence is CASSYGTGALSYNEQFF. CDR3 nucleotides: TGTGCCAGCAGTTATGGGACAGGGGCTCTCTCCTACAATGAGCAGTTCTTC.

This clonotype was counted many times. A read error may account for a junction end that differs from germline. The rearrangement uses TRBV5-1 and TRBJ2-5; D tentatively fits TRBD1 or TRBD2 (5 bases each). Germline V lookup: CDR1 SGHRS, CDR2 YFSETQ. The length of the CDR3 is 13 residues. The CDR3 is CASSFRGEETQYF. CDR3 bases: TGTGCCAGCAGTTTCCGGGGCGAGGAGACCCAGTACTTC.

This clonotype has a count of ten or more. The chain joins TRBV29-1 to TRBJ1-2, with unresolved D. The V end lost 6 bases, the J end lost 8 bases, and 22 bases lay between the germline ends. This CDR3 has 14 residues. Germline V lookup: CDR1 SQVTM, CDR2 ANQGSEA. CDR3 loop: CSVGGLKGVSGYTF. The CDR3 DNA sequence: TGCAGCGTCGGTGGGTTGAAGGGAGTGAGCGGCTACACCTTC. Full variable domain (rest looked up from reference TRBV29-1 and TRBJ1-2): SAVISQKPSRDICQRGTSLTIQCQVDSQVTMMFWYRQQPGQSLTLIATANQGSEATYESGFVIDKFPISRPNLTFSTLTVSNMSPEDSSIYLCSVGGLKGVSGYTFGSGTRLTVV.

This rearrangement joins TRBV18 to TRBJ2-5; D uncertain. The CDR3 consists of 13 residues. The germline V gene has CDR1 KGHSH and CDR2 LQKENI. V lost 6 bases, J lost 0 bases, and 8 bases lay in between. This CDR3 reads CASSNSNQETQYF. CDR3 nucleotide sequence: TGTGCCAGCTCCAACAGCAACCAAGAGACCCAGTACTTC. Looking up the rest from reference TRBV18 and TRBJ2-5 gives the full variable domain: NAGVMQNPRHLVRRRGQEARLRCSPMKGHSHVYWYRQLPEEGLKFMVYLQKENIIDESGMPKERFSAEFPKEGPSILRIQQVVRGDSAAYFCASSNSNQETQYFGPGTRLLVL.

This clonotype was picked up many times. The V and J genes are TRBV20-1 and TRBJ1-1; D remains ambiguous. The CDR3 has 11 amino acids. V gave up 7 bases and J gave up 1 base, with 7 bases separating them. Germline V gives CDR1 DFQATT, CDR2 SNEGSKA (reference sequence). CDR3 sequence (DNA): TGCAGTGTCAAGGCGAACACTGAAGCTTTCTTT. This translates into CSVKANTEAFF.

The table lists this clonotype with many counts. The rearrangement joins TRBV20-1 to TRBJ1-4; no clear D. The CDR3 has 14 residues. The V end lost 1 base, the J end lost 8 bases, and 14 bases lay between the germline ends. Germline CDR1 DFQATT, CDR2 SNEGSKA (reference sequence). The CDR3 DNA reads TGCAGTGCTAGAGCTGCAGCAGGTCGGGAAAAACTGTTTTTT. It is translated as CSARAAAGREKLFF.

This clonotype was seen a handful of times. J is TRBJ1-4 and V is TRBV20-1, with 7 bases that match TRBD1. Losses at the gene ends were 6 bases for V and 3 bases for J; bases not matched to a gene: 10. This CDR3 region has 15 residues. Germline loops: CDR1 DFQATT, CDR2 SNEGSKA (reference sequence). The CDR3 protein is CSARGQSASNEKLFF. The CDR3 bases are TGCAGTGCCAGGGGACAGTCAGCATCTAATGAAAAACTGTTTTTT.

The sample holds many counts of this clonotype. The V and J genes are TRBV20-1 and TRBJ1-1; D not resolved. Trimming shortened V by 5 bases and J by 3 bases, and 13 bases separated the two germline ends. Germline lookup yields CDR1 DFQATT and CDR2 SNEGSKA (reference sequence). The length of the CDR3 is 13 residues. As DNA, the CDR3 is TGCAGTGCTCCGCGCCAGAGGGACACTGAAGCTTTCTTT. This sequence encodes CSAPRQRDTEAFF.

This clonotype was seen at least ten times. The gene calls are TRBV7-6 and TRBJ1-1; the D is unclear. Germline lookup yields CDR1 SGHVS and CDR2 FNYEAQ. V shed 5 bases and J shed 6 bases, with 7 bases lying between them. CDR3 size: 11 residues. The CDR3 nucleotides read TGTGCCAGCAGCCCAAGCGCTGAAGCTTTCTTT. Its translation: CASSPSAEAFF.

The rearrangement uses TRBV5-5 and TRBJ1-2, with TRBD1 matching over 8 bases. V shed 0 bases, J shed 1 base, and the junction held 5 bases outside the gene matches. The CDR3 extends over 16 amino acids. The germline V gene encodes CDR1 SGHKS and CDR2 YYEKEE (reference sequence). The CDR3 sequence is CASSLGTGQNNYGYTF. The CDR3 DNA sequence: TGTGCCAGCAGCTTGGGGACAGGGCAAAATAACTATGGCTACACCTTC.

This clonotype was found many times. The chain couples TRBV7-2 to TRBJ1-2; 7 bases are shared with TRBD1. V lost 4 bases, J lost 0 bases, and 2 bases stayed unmatched. The germline V gene has CDR1 SGHTA and CDR2 FQGNSA. This CDR3 region has 14 residues. In DNA, the CDR3 is TGTGCCAGCAGCTCGGACAGGTCTAACTATGGCTACACCTTC. This gives the protein CASSSDRSNYGYTF.

This clonotype was counted many times. V and J are TRBV7-9 and TRBJ2-7, with 7 bases aligning to TRBD1. Trimming at V came to 7 bases and at J to 2 bases, leaving 11 bases not matched to a gene. Germline assignment: CDR1 SEHNR and CDR2 FQNEAQ (reference sequence). The CDR3 has 15 amino acids. CDR3: CASTTPSGTAYEQYF. The CDR3 bases are TGTGCCAGCACCACACCCTCGGGGACAGCCTACGAGCAGTACTTC.

This clonotype appeared many times. The chain employs TRBV20-1 and TRBJ2-1; no clear D gene. Germline V gene lookup returns CDR1 DFQATT and CDR2 SNEGSKA (reference sequence). Between the trimmed V and J ends, which lost 0 bases and 0 bases, there was a span of 12 bases. The CDR3 covers 16 residues. The DNA for the CDR3 is TGCAGTGCTAGAGACCTTACGAGTGTCTCCTACAATGAGCAGTTCTTC. Translated: CSARDLTSVSYNEQFF.

At least ten counts were recorded for this clonotype. The chain has TRBV5-1 and TRBJ2-1; 8 bases line up with TRBD2. V shed 4 bases, J shed 10 bases, and the junction held 1 base outside the gene matches. Germline V gene lookup returns CDR1 SGHRS and CDR2 YFSETQ. There are 11 residues in the CDR3. CDR3 residues: CASSRGGEQFF. The CDR3 DNA reads as TGCGCCAGCAGCCGGGGGGGAGAGCAGTTCTTC. The full variable domain, with the rest looked up from reference TRBV5-1 and TRBJ2-1, is KAGVTQTPRYLIKTRGQQVTLSCSPISGHRSVSWYQQTPGQGLQFLFEYFSETQRNKGNFPGRFSGRQFSNSRSEMNVSTLELGDSALYLCASSRGGEQFFGPGTRLTVL.

The rearrangement uses TRBV25-1 and TRBJ2-3; tentatively, D is TRBD2 (7 bases). The CDR3 is made up of 16 amino acids. Trimming pared 3 bases from V and 6 bases from J, leaving 19 bases between. Germline CDR1 reads MGHDK; CDR2 reads SYGVNS. CDR3 nucleotides: TGTGCCAGCAGTGATACAGGGACTACCTTTTGGGATACGCAGTATTTT. Its protein is CASSDTGTTFWDTQYF.

This chain links TRBV5-1 with TRBJ2-4; no clear D. In germline, CDR1 is SGHRS, CDR2 YFSETQ. This CDR3 comprises 13 residues. With 5 bases removed from V and 2 bases from J, the gap between germline ends came to 8 bases. The CDR3 spells CASSQQPKNIQYF. DNA of the CDR3: TGCGCCAGCAGTCAGCAGCCCAAAAACATTCAGTACTTC.

This clonotype showed up many times. The chain has TRBV10-3 and TRBJ1-6; 7 nucleotides align to TRBD1. The V gene's germline CDR1 is ENHRY and CDR2 SYGVKD. The V and J ends lost 6 bases and 6 bases, in that order; junction bases with no gene match: 8. CDR3 length: 15 residues. The CDR3 DNA reads as TGTGCCATCAGGGGGACAGCCAGAAGTAATTCACCCCTCCACTTT. Translation: CAIRGTARSNSPLHF.

This clonotype was seen ten or more times. This chain connects TRBV20-1 to TRBJ2-3; D gene uncertain. The V gene lost 3 bases and the J gene lost 0 bases, with 10 bases spanning the gap. This CDR3 has 14 amino acids. Per the germline V gene, CDR1 is DFQATT and CDR2 is SNEGSKA (reference sequence). CDR3: CSAREFASTDTQYF. The CDR3 DNA sequence: TGCAGTGCTAGGGAATTTGCTAGCACAGATACGCAGTATTTT.

This clonotype has ten or more counts. V gene TRBV20-1 combines with J gene TRBJ2-5; a weak D match, TRBD2 (6 bases). This CDR3 contains 12 residues. Germline CDR1 and CDR2: DFQATT and SNEGSKA (reference sequence). Trimming took 5 bases from V and 7 from J, leaving 14 bases between them. CDR3 protein: CSARLGGGTQYF. The CDR3 region has the DNA TGCAGTGCTCGGCTCGGGGGTGGGACCCAGTACTTC.

This clonotype has only a few counts. The V and J genes are TRBV7-9 and TRBJ1-2; 8 nucleotides align to TRBD1. CDR3 length: 12 residues. Germline V gene sequence: CDR1 SEHNR, CDR2 FQNEAQ (reference sequence). Germline trimming cut 3 bases from V and 9 bases from J; bases unmatched to any gene: 3. The CDR3 sequence is CASSLDRVRYTF. The CDR3 nucleotides read TGTGCCAGCAGCTTGGACAGGGTTCGCTACACCTTC.

On this clonotype itself: Given a much more abundant clone one base away, this may be a read error. No conserved phenylalanine or tryptophan is present at the end of the CDR3, so a read error is the likely explanation. The CDR3 nucleotides are TGTGCCAGCAGCAGCCCAGGGCCCTACGAGCAGTACCTC. It translates to CASSSPGPYEQYL. The genes are TRBV28 and TRBJ2-7, with D perhaps matching TRBD1 (5 bases). The V gene lost 6 bases and the J gene lost 2 bases, with 11 bases spanning the gap. CDR1 is MDHEN, CDR2 SYDVKM, per germline. CDR3 length: 13 residues.

Many counts were recorded for this clonotype. The chain uses TRBV12-3 or TRBV12-4 and TRBJ1-1; 10 bases are shared with TRBD1. Trimming cost V 6 bases and J 3 bases; bases outside gene matches: 7. CDR3 length equals 15 residues. The chain's CDR3 is CASRIRQGADTEAFF. As DNA, the CDR3 is TGTGCCAGCAGGATACGACAGGGGGCGGACACTGAAGCTTTCTTT.

The rearrangement uses TRBV5-6 and TRBJ2-7; 11 positions agree with TRBD1. Germline loops: CDR1 SGHDT, CDR2 YYEEEE. V lost 3 bases, J lost 5 bases, and 4 bases stayed unmatched. There are 14 residues in the CDR3. The DNA of the CDR3 is TGTGCCAGCAGCTGGGGACAGGGGGTGGACGAGCAGTACGTC. Its translation is CASSWGQGVDEQYV.

The table lists this clonotype with a few counts. V and J are TRBV9 and TRBJ1-4, with D uncertain. Trimming pared 4 bases from V and 0 bases from J, leaving 13 bases between. The CDR3 runs 16 residues. Germline lookup yields CDR1 SGDLS and CDR2 YYNGEE. The CDR3 reads CASSSLAASTNEKLFF. CDR3 bases: TGTGCCAGCAGCTCCTTGGCAGCTTCAACTAATGAAAAACTGTTTTTT.

This clonotype has at least ten counts. The chain joins TRBV24-1 to TRBJ2-3; 8 nucleotides line up with TRBD1. V was clipped by 2 bases and J by 6 bases; unmatched bases: 3. Per germline, CDR1 KGHDR and CDR2 SFDVKD. The CDR3 length is 14 residues. The CDR3 spells CATSDWTGTDTQYF. In DNA, the CDR3 is TGTGCCACCAGTGATTGGACAGGGACGGATACGCAGTATTTT.